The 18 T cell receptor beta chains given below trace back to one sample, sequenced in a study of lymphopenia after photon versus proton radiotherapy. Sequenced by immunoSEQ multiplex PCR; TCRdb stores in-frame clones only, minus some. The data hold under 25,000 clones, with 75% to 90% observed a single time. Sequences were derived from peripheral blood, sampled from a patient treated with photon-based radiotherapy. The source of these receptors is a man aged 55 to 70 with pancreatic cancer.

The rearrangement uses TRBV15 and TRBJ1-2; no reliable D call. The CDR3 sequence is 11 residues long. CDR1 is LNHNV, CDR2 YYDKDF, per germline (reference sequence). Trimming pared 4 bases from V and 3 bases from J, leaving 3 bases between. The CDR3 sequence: CATSTDYGYTF. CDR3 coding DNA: TGTGCCACCAGCACAGACTATGGCTACACCTTC.

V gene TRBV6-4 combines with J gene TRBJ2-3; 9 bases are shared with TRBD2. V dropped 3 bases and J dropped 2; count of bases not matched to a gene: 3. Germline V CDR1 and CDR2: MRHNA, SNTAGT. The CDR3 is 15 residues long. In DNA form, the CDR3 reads TGTGCCAGCAGTGAGGGGACTAGCTCCACAGATACGCAGTATTTT. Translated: CASSEGTSSTDTQYF.

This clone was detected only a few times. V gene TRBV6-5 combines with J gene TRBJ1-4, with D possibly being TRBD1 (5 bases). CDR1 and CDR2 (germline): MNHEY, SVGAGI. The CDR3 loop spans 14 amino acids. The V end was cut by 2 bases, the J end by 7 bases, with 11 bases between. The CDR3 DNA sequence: TGTGCCAGCAGTTACGCGACTGGGGGTGAAAAACTGTTTTTT. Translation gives CASSYATGGEKLFF.

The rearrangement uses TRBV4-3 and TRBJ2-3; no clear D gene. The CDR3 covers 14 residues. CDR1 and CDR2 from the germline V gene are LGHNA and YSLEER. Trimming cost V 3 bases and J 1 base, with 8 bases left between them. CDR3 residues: CASSHLPRTDTQYF. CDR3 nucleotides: TGCGCCAGCAGCCACCTCCCCCGCACAGATACGCAGTATTTT.

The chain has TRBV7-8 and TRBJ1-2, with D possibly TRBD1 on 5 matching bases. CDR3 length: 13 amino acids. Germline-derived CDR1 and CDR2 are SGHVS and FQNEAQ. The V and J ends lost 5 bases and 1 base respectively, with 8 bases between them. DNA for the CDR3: TGTGCCAGCAGCCCGGACATTAACTATGGCTACACCTTC. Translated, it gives CASSPDINYGYTF.

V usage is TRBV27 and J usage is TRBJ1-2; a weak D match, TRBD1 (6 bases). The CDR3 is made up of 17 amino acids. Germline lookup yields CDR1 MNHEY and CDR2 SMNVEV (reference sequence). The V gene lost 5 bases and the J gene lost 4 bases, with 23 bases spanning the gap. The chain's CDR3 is CASSRRGAKQGGYGYTF. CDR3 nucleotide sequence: TGTGCCAGCAGTCGGAGAGGGGCCAAACAGGGTGGCTATGGCTACACCTTC.

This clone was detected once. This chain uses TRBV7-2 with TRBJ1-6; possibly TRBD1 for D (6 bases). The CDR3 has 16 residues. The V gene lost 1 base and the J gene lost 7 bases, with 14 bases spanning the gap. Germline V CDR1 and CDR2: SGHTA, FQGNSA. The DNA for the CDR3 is TGTGCCAGCAGCTTAGACAGGGTTTCAAACAATTCACCCCTCCACTTT. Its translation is CASSLDRVSNNSPLHF.

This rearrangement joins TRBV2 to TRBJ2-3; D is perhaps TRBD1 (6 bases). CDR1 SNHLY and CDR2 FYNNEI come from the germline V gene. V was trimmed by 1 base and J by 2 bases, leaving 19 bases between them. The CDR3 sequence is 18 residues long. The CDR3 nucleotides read TGTGCCAGCAGTGAAGGTCCCCGGACAGTCCGTTACACAGATACGCAGTATTTT. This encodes CASSEGPRTVRYTDTQYF.

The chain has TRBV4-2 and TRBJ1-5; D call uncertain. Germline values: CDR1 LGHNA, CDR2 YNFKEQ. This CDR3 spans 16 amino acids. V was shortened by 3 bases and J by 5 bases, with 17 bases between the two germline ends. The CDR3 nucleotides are TGTGCCAGCAGCCACGTCGCCCGGGCGAGGGATCAGCCCCAGCATTTT. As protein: CASSHVARARDQPQHF.

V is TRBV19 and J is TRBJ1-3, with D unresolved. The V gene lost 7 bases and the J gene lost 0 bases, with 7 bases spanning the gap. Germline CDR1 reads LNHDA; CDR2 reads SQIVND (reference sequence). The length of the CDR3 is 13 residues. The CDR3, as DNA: TGTGCCAGTAAACTCAACTCTGGAAACACCATATATTTT. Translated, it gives CASKLNSGNTIYF.

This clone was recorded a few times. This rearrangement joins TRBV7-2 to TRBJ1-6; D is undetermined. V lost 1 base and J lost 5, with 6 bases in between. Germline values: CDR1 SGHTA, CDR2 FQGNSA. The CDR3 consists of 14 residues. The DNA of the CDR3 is TGTGCCAGCAGCTTAGAAGGGAATAATTCACCCCTCCACTTT. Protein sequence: CASSLEGNNSPLHF.

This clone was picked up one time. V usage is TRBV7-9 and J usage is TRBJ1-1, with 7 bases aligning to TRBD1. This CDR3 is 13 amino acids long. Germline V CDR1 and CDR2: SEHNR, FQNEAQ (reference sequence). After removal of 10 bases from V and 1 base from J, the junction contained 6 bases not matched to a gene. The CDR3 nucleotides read TGTGCCACCAAGGACAGGTCGAACACTGAAGCTTTCTTT. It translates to CATKDRSNTEAFF.

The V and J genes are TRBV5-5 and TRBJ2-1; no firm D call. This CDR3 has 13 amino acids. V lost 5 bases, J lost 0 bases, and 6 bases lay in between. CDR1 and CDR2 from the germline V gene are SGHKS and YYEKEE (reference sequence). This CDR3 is CASRLLSYNEQFF. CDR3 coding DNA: TGTGCCAGCAGACTGCTCTCCTACAATGAGCAGTTCTTC.

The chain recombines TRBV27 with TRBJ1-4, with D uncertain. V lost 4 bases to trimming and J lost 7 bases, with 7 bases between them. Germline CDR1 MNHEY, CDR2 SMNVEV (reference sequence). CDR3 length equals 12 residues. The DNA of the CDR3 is TGTGCCAGCAGTTCGGATAGTGAAAAACTGTTTTTT. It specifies CASSSDSEKLFF.

CDR3 amino acids: CASYLVVETQYF. CDR3 DNA: TGTGCCAGCTACCTAGTAGTCGAGACCCAGTACTTC. The gene calls are TRBV2 and TRBJ2-5; no clear D gene. Germline V gene lookup returns CDR1 SNHLY and CDR2 FYNNEI. This CDR3 is 12 amino acids long. Trimming removed 8 bases from V and 5 bases from J, with 12 bases in between.

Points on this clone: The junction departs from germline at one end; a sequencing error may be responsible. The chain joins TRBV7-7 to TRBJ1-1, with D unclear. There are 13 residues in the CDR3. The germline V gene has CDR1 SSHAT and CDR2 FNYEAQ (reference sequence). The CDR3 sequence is CASSFSKNTEAFF. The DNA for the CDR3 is TGTGCTAGCAGCTTCTCCAAGAACACTGAAGCTTTCTTT. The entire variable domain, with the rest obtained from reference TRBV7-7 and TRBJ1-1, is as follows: GAGVSQSPRYKVTKRGQDVTLRCDPISSHATLYWYQQALGQGPEFLTYFNYEAQPDKSGLPSDRFSAERPEGSISTLTIQRTEQRDSAMYRCASSFSKNTEAFFGQGTRLTVV.

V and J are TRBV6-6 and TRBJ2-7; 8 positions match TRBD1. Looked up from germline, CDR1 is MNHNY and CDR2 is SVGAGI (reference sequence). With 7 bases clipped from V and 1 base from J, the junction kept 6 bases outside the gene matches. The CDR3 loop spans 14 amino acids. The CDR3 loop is CASINGQGSYEQYF. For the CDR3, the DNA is TGTGCCAGCATCAACGGACAGGGATCCTACGAGCAGTACTTC.

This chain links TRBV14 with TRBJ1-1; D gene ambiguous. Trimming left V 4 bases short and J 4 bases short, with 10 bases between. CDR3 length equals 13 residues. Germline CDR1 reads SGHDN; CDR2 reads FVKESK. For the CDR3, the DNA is TGTGCCAGCAGCCGTAGGATCTTCACTGAAGCTTTCTTT. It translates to CASSRRIFTEAFF.